The present entry profiles one TCR beta chain with its context. Its antigen is still unknown. Assay: immunoSEQ multiplex PCR; the TCRdb copy retains only in-frame clones and omits some. The sample yields approximately 69,000 clones, about 85% seen once. Germline assignment: CDR1 SGHTA and CDR2 FQGNSA. V was clipped by 6 bases and J by 6 bases, with 6 bases between them. CDR3 length: 11 residues. The entry originates in a study of OX40 agonist ivuxolimab in advanced cancers. Background on the study: Patients were treated with ivuxolimab, an agonistic anti-OX40 (CD134) antibody. Partial responses were seen in three patients, one with hepatocellular carcinoma and two with cutaneous melanoma.

The study, taken as a whole, reports: Both blood CD4+ and CD8+ T cells showed clonal growth by week 6 at 0.1 to 3.0 mg/kg.

The TCR was taken from an adult with an advanced solid tumor such as melanoma, head and neck, liver or kidney cancer. The chain combines TRBV7-2 with TRBJ2-1; D is unclear. The sequencing used CD4+ or CD8+ T cells sorted from blood, collected in a trial of the OX40 agonist ivuxolimab. CDR3 sequence: CASRVANEQFF. The CDR3 DNA is TGTGCCAGCAGGGTTGCCAATGAGCAGTTCTTC. The full variable domain, rest sourced from reference TRBV7-2 and TRBJ2-1, is GAGVSQSPSNKVTEKGKDVELRCDPISGHTALYWYRQSLGQGLEFLIYFQGNSAPDKSGLPSDRFSAERTGGSVSTLTIQRTQQEDSAVYLCASRVANEQFFGPGTRLTVL.